The T cell receptor beta chain described here comes from a study of Ad26.COV2.S vaccination and SARS-CoV-2 variants (dated by TCRdb to 2020 to 2023). Some background on the complete study: Vaccine-arm donors were drawn from COV1001, a multicentre, randomized, double-blind, placebo-controlled phase I-IIa trial of Ad26.COV2.S in healthy adults. Ad26.COV2.S was administered intramuscularly at 5 x 10^10 or 1 x 10^11 viral particles, either as a single shot or as two shots given 56 days apart. Sequencing of the TCRbeta repertoire served to evaluate the specificity and breadth of SARS-CoV-2-reactive T cell receptors following Ad26.COV2.S vaccination. A total of about 30 samples were included in the TCR-sequenced set, comprising around 20 Ad26.COV2.S vaccine recipients, 5 placebo recipients and 8 SARS-CoV-2 convalescent individuals. Participants in the trial were split at random into five groups of five each, receiving low-dose or high-dose Ad26.COV2.S once or twice, or else placebo on both occasions. Investigators did not know the trial group allocation while performing experiments and assessing outcomes.

Study-wide findings and limitations: Ad26.COV2.S recipients had higher spike-specific TCR breadth than placebo recipients (P = 0.0014). Vaccine and placebo recipients had comparable non-spike TCR breadth, which fits with the vaccine containing only spike. The authors noted that the TCR breadth and depth analyses may have underestimated total T cell responses. After vaccination, spike-specific CD8+ and CD4+ T cell responses were reported to show substantial breadth. The study was not powered for comparison of responses between vaccine doses or regimens.

The CDR3 spans 11 residues, from the cysteine through the phenylalanine. The CDR3 DNA has 33 bases and is translated from base 1. Trimming at the junction amounts to 4 bases on V and 8 bases on J, and the germline ends lie 5 bases apart. CDR1 MNHEY and CDR2 SVGEGT are derived from the germline V gene. TCRbeta CDR3 regions were sequenced with the immunoSEQ Assay. After extraction, genomic DNA underwent amplification by bias-controlled multiplex PCR, followed by high-throughput sequencing. In the source study's methods: To quantify the absolute abundance of every unique TCRbeta CDR3 region, sequences were collapsed and filtered. T cell fraction was estimated by normalization of TCRbeta template counts to usable DNA, with usable DNA being measured through amplification of reference genes present in all nucleated cells. Repertoire TCRs were annotated as SARS-CoV-2-specific when V gene, CDR3 amino acid sequence and J gene were exactly matched to a known reactive TCR set. The reference SARS-CoV-2 TCR set was obtained from MIRA and was filtered for enrichment in COVID-19-positive ImmuneCODE repertoires, whereby public or cross-reactive TCRs were removed. Based on the MIRA antigens, annotated TCRs were further analysed at the level of specific ORF or position within ORF. Breadth was defined as the number of annotated unique rearrangements divided by the total number of unique productive rearrangements, and depth was defined as the summed frequency of the annotated unique rearrangements. Two-sided Wilcoxon rank-sum tests were applied when comparing TCR breadth between groups. The source is immuneACCESS, and TCRdb retained only in-frame sequences with V and J called. Part of the clones is not carried over; for the studies checked, unresolved V genes explain less than half of this, and the remainder is unexplained. V, J and clone size are taken as reported in that table, and D and trimming were inferred from the DNA itself. This sample has a few hundred thousand clones in its table, and over 75% of those were observed once. The ten largest clones represent approximately 4% of the sample.

In this sample, this clone turned up a few times. Its specific antigen is unknown. The input lacks base qualities; no much larger clone sits a single base away. According to the study, the label for this sample's treatment or condition signals: approximately 18 received Ad26.COV2.S at low or high dose, single or two shots; about 5 received placebo; per-sample allocation not given. For vaccine and placebo recipients, the sequenced repertoires came from samples collected on day 63 after the first injection. Cohort 1b enrolled 20 to 30 adults aged 18-55 years at a single site in Boston, USA, between 29 July and 7 August 2020. Ad26.COV2.S was a replication-incompetent adenovirus type 26 vector that expressed a prefusion-stabilized SARS-CoV-2 spike protein derived from the original Wuhan strain.

The sequencing here drew on peripheral blood, taken in a trial of Ad26.COV2.S vaccine versus placebo. The TCR sequence derives from a person between 18 and 59 years old who received the Ad26.COV2.S COVID-19 vaccine or a placebo. The sequence joins TRBV6-2 or TRBV6-3 to TRBJ2-2, with no D gene named confidently. The encoded CDR3 is CASSSVGELFF. The DNA sequence is as follows: TGTGCCAGCAGTTCAGTTGGGGAGCTGTTTTTT.